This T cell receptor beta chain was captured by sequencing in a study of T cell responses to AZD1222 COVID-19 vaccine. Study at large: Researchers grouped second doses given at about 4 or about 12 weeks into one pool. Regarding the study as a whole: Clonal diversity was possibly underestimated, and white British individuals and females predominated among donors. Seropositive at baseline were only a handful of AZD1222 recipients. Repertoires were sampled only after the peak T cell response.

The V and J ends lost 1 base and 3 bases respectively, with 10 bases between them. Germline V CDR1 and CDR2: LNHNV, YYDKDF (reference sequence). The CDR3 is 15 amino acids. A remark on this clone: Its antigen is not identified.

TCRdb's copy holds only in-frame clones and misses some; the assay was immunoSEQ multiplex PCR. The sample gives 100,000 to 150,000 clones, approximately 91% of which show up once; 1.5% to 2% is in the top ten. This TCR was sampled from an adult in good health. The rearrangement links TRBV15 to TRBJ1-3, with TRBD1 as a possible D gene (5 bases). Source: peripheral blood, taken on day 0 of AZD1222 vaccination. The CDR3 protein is CATSRGGTSGNTIYF. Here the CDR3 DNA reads TGTGCCACCAGCAGAGGGGGCACGAGTGGAAACACCATATATTTT.